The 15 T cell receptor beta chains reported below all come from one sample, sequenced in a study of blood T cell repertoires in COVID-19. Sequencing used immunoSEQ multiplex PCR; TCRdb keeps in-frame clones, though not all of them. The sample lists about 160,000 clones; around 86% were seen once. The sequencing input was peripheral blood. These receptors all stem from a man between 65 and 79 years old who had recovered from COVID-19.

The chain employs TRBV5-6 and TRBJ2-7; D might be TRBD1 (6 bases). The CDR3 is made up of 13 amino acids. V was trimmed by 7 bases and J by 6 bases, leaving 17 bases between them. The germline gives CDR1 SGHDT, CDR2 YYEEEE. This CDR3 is CASARTGLSEQYF. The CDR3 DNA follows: TGTGCCAGCGCACGAACAGGGCTGAGCGAGCAGTACTTC.

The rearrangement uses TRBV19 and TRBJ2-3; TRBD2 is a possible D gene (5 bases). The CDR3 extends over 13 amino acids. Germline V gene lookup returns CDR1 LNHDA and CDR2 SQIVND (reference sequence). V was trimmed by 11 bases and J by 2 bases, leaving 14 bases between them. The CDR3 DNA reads TGTGCCTGCGGGCGGCTAGACACAGATACGCAGTATTTT. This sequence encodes CACGRLDTDTQYF. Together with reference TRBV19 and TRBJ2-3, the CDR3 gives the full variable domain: DGGITQSPKYLFRKEGQNVTLSCEQNLNHDAMYWYRQDPGQGLRLIYYSQIVNDFQKGDIAEGYSVSREKKESFPLTVTSAQKNPTAFYLCACGRLDTDTQYFGPGTRLTVL.

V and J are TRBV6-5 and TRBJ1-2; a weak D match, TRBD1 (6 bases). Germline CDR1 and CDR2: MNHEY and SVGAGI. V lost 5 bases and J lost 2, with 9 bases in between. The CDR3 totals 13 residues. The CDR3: CASSKQGNYGYTF. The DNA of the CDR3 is TGTGCCAGCAGTAAACAGGGAAACTATGGCTACACCTTC.

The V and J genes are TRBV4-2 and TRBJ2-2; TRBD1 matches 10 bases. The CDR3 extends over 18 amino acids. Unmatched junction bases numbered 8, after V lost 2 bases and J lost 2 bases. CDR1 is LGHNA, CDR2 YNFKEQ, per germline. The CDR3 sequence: CASSQSPGQGRNTGELFF. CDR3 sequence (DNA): TGTGCCAGCAGCCAATCTCCGGGACAGGGGCGTAACACCGGGGAGCTGTTTTTT.

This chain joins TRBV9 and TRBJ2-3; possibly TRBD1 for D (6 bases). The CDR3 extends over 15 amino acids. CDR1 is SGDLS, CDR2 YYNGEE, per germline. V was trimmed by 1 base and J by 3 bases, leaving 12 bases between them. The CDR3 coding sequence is TGTGCCAGCAGCGTATGGGGCAGGGGAACAGATACGCAGTATTTT. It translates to CASSVWGRGTDTQYF.

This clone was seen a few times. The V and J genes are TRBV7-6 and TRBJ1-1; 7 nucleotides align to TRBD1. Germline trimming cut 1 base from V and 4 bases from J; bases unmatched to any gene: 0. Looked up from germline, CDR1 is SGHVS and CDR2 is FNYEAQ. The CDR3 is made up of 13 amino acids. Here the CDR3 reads CASSLDRGTEAFF. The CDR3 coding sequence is TGTGCCAGCAGCTTAGACAGGGGCACTGAAGCTTTCTTT.

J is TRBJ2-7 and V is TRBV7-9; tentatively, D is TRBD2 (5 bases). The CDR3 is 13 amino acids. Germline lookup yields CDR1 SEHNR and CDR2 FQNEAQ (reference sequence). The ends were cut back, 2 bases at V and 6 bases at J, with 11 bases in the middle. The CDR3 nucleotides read TGTGCCAGCAGCTTACTAACGGGGTCCGAGCAGTACTTC. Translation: CASSLLTGSEQYF.

The CDR3 DNA sequence: TGTGCCAGCTCACCAGCGGGGGCCGACAATGAAAAACTGTTTTTT. Residues: CASSPAGADNEKLFF. The chain links TRBV18 to TRBJ1-4, with D possibly being TRBD1 (6 bases). The CDR3 extends over 15 amino acids. Looked up from germline, CDR1 is KGHSH and CDR2 is LQKENI. Deletions cut 2 bases from V and 5 bases from J, with 12 bases between.

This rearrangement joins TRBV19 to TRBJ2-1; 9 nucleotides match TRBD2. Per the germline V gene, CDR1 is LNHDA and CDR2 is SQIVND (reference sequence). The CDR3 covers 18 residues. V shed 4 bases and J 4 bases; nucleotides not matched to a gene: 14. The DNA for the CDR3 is TGTGCCAGTAGTACCTCCCCCGGGGTAGCGGGAGTTTACAATGAGCAGTTCTTC. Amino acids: CASSTSPGVAGVYNEQFF.

The chain's CDR3 is CASSFSGNTMRQFF. The CDR3 DNA reads as TGTGCCAGCAGTTTTAGCGGAAATACAATGAGGCAGTTCTTC. The chain combines TRBV6-5 with TRBJ2-1, with a possible D match to TRBD2 (6 bases). The CDR3 totals 14 residues. CDR1 and CDR2 (germline): MNHEY, SVGAGI. The germline V and J ends were trimmed by 4 bases and 12 bases, with 19 bases remaining between them.

This CDR3 is CASSLLGQGEEQYF. The CDR3 DNA sequence: TGTGCCAGCAGCTTGTTGGGACAGGGCGAAGAGCAGTACTTC. The chain couples TRBV5-6 to TRBJ2-7; 9 bases align to TRBD1. Germline V gene lookup returns CDR1 SGHDT and CDR2 YYEEEE. The V and J ends lost 1 base and 7 bases, in that order; junction bases with no gene match: 6. The CDR3 length is 14 residues.

The CDR3 DNA sequence: TGTGCCAGCAGTCGTTATACGGGGTCCGGGGAGCTGTTTTTT. Its protein product is CASSRYTGSGELFF. This chain connects TRBV14 to TRBJ2-2; weak D call: TRBD2 (5 bases). The germline V gene has CDR1 SGHDN and CDR2 FVKESK. V lost 6 bases, J lost 6 bases, and 14 bases lay in between. The CDR3 is 14 amino acids.

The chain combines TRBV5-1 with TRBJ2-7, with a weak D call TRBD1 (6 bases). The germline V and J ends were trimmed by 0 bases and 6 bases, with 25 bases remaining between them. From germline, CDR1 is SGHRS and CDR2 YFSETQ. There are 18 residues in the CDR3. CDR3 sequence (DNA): TGCGCCAGCAGCTTGGCCCAGTGGACAGACCTCGGGCGGGCCGAGCAGTACTTC. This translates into CASSLAQWTDLGRAEQYF.

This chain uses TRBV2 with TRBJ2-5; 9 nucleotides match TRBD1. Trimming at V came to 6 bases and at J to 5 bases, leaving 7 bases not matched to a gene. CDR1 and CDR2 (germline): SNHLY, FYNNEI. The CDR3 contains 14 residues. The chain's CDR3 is CASSGGQGSETQYF. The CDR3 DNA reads TGTGCCAGCAGCGGAGGACAGGGGTCGGAGACCCAGTACTTC.

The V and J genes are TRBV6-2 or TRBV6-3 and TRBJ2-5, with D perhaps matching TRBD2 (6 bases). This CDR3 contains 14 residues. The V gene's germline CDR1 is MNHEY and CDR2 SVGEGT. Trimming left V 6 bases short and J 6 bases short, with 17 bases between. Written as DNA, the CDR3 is TGTGCCAGCAGCCCTAGCGCGAGAGGCCAGACCCAGTACTTC. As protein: CASSPSARGQTQYF.